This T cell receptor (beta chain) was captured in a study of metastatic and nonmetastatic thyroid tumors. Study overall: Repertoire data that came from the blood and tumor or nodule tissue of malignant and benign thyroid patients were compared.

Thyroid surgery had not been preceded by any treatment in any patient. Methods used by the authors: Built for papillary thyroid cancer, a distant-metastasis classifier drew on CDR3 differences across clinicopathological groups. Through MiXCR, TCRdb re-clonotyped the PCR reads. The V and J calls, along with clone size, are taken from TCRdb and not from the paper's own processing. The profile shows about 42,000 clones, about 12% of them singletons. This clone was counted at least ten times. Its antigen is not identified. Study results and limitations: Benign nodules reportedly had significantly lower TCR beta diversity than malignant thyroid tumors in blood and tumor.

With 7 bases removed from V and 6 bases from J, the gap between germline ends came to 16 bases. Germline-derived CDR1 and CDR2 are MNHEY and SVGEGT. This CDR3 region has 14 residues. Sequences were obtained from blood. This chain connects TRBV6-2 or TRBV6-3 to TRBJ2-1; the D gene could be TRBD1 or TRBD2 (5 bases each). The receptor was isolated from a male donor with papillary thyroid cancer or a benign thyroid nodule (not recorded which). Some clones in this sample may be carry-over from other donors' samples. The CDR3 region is CASIPGPELNEQFF. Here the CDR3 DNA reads TGTGCCAGCATCCCGGGGCCCGAACTCAATGAGCAGTTCTTC.